Reported below is one TCR beta chain. The antigen is not known. The data stem from a study of CXCR3-negative and CXCR3-positive naive CD8 T cells. Study-level results: More hydrophobic TRB CDR3s were found in CXCR3-positive naive cells than in CXCR3-negative naive cells.

The germline V gene encodes CDR1 LGHDT and CDR2 YNNKEL (reference sequence). The CDR3 runs to 11 residues. Researchers prepared the TRB cDNA libraries using 5' RACE with UMI labels. Using the 5' RACE reads, TCRdb records one entry per CDR3 protein without DNA. The specimen's table records about 9,000 distinct CDR3 sequences. The sequence came from a human donor in good health. Some clones in this sample may be carry-over from other donors' samples. This chain joins TRBV3-1 and TRBJ2-1. The sample taken for sequencing was naive CXCR3- CD8+ T cells from blood. Sample subset: CD45RO-CCR7+CD27+CD95- naive CD8+ T cells lacking CXCR3 (TNR3-). CDR3 in amino acids: CASSQRNEQFF.